Listed below are T cell receptor beta chains from one sample, sequenced in a study of blood T cell repertoires in COVID-19. Sequencing used immunoSEQ multiplex PCR; TCRdb keeps in-frame clones, though not all of them. The sample has around 50,000 clones, 80% to 90% seen once. The sample was peripheral blood. The receptors here all came from a woman in her sixties with COVID-19, enrolled during active disease. Each CDR3 is given with its conserved first and last residue. The order of the fields is J gene, D gene, clone size, V gene, CDR3 DNA, CDR3 protein. D genes are given only for firm matches. The size entry is marked missing in some rows and otherwise reads once, few, many or a size class.

TRBJ2-1 . . TRBV11-3 TGTGCCAGCAGCTTACAGGGGTATGAGCAGTTCTTC CASSLQGYEQFF
TRBJ2-7 . once TRBV2 TGTGCCAGCAGTGAAGCTCGGACTAACAGCTACGAGCAGTACTTC CASSEARTNSYEQYF
TRBJ2-2 . . TRBV5-4 TGTGCCAGCAGACCCGGGACAACGAACACCGGGGAGCTGTTTTTT CASRPGTTNTGELFF
TRBJ2-4 TRBD1 few TRBV19 TGTGCCAGTAGTCAGGCAGGGGGCCGGGGTAGGAACATTCAGTACTTC CASSQAGGRGRNIQYF
TRBJ1-1 TRBD1 many TRBV7-8 TGTGCCAGCAGCTTAATCGGGACAGGGGGCACTGAAGCTTTCTTT CASSLIGTGGTEAFF
TRBJ2-5 . . TRBV12-5 TGTGCTAGTGGTTTGGTATTGGCACAACAAGAGACCCAGTACTTC CASGLVLAQQETQYF
TRBJ1-5 . . TRBV7-2 TGTGCCAGCAGCGATAGAGGGTTCGGTCAGCCCCAGCATTTT CASSDRGFGQPQHF
TRBJ1-2 . . TRBV25-1 TGTGCCAGCAGTACACCGGACAGCTTTGGCTACACCTTC CASSTPDSFGYTF
TRBJ1-3 . . TRBV12-3/TRBV12-4 TGTGCCAGCAGTCCTACAGGAGGAAACACCATATATTTT CASSPTGGNTIYF
TRBJ2-1 TRBD1 . TRBV6-5 TGTGCCAGCAGCCCGCCGGGACAGGGGTACAATGAGCAGTTCTTC CASSPPGQGYNEQFF
TRBJ2-1 TRBD1 . TRBV6-6 TGTGCCAGCAGTCTGACAGGGGCCGCGACCTTCGACAATGAGCAGTTCTTC CASSLTGAATFDNEQFF
TRBJ2-1 TRBD2 . TRBV15 TGTGCCAACAGCAAACGCGGACTAGCGGGAGGATTTGATGAGCAGTTCTTC CANSKRGLAGGFDEQFF
TRBJ2-5 TRBD1 . TRBV5-5 TGTGCCAGCAGCTTGGTATGGACAGGGGGCGCCGGGCAAGAGACCCAGTACTTC CASSLVWTGGAGQETQYF
TRBJ1-2 . . TRBV4-2 TGTGCCAGCAGCCAAGACGACAGTTACTATGGCTACACCTTC CASSQDDSYYGYTF
TRBJ2-1 TRBD2 . TRBV19 TGTGCCAGTAGTATTTCCCTAGCGGGAGGACTAAATGAGCAGTTCTTC CASSISLAGGLNEQFF
TRBJ2-7 TRBD1 once TRBV29-1 TGCAGCGTCCGACAGGGGGTCTACGAGCAGTACTTC CSVRQGVYEQYF
TRBJ2-3 . . TRBV4-1 TGCGCCAGCAGCCTCGGACAGCCAATTGGGGATACGCAGTATTTT CASSLGQPIGDTQYF
TRBJ1-1 TRBD1 many TRBV7-9 TGTGCCAGCAGCAAAACAGGGGTGGGCACTGAAGCTTTCTTT CASSKTGVGTEAFF
TRBJ2-7 TRBD1 . TRBV6-5 TGTGCCAGCAGTCCGACAGGGTGGTACGAGCAGTACTTC CASSPTGWYEQYF
TRBJ2-7 . . TRBV30 TGTGCCTGGAGTGTACCGTTGTCGGGGTCTGTGCAGTACTTC CAWSVPLSGSVQYF
TRBJ2-1 . . TRBV6-2/TRBV6-3 TGTGCCAGCAGTTACGGAGCGGGTATACTTTACAATGAGCAGTTCTTC CASSYGAGILYNEQFF
TRBJ1-1 TRBD1 . TRBV6-5 TGTGCCAGCAGTCAGGGGGCTGGGACTGAAGCTTTCTTT CASSQGAGTEAFF
TRBJ2-5 . . TRBV28 TGTGCCAGCAGGGGGGGAATACAAGAGACCCAGTACTTC CASRGGIQETQYF
TRBJ1-1 . . TRBV27 TGTGCCAGCAGTTACGGGGGGCTTCGGACTGAAGCTTTCTTT CASSYGGLRTEAFF
TRBJ1-3 . . TRBV5-1 TGCGCCAGCAGCTCCCCGGGGGGAAACACCATATATTTT CASSSPGGNTIYF
TRBJ1-1 . . TRBV6-5 TGTGCCAGCAGCCCCACCAGGAACACTGAAGCTTTCTTT CASSPTRNTEAFF
TRBJ1-6 . . TRBV18 TGTGCCAGCTCACCGGTCGGGGGGCTAAGTAATTCACCCCTCCACTTT CASSPVGGLSNSPLHF
TRBJ2-3 . . TRBV27 TGTGCCAGCAGTCGCTACACAGATACGCAGTATTTT CASSRYTDTQYF
TRBJ1-4 . . TRBV30 TGTGCCTGGAGTTTCAGGGAAAAACTGTTTTTT CAWSFREKLFF
TRBJ2-1 TRBD2 . TRBV9 TGTGCCAGCAGCGGGACTAGTTTAGGCAATGAGCAGTTCTTC CASSGTSLGNEQFF
TRBJ2-3 . . TRBV11-3 TGTGCCAGCAGCCCGGGAAGTACAACAGATACGCAGTATTTT CASSPGSTTDTQYF
TRBJ1-3 . . TRBV7-8 TGTGCCAGCAGCTCCAGAGGGATTGGAAACACCATATATTTT CASSSRGIGNTIYF
TRBJ2-7 TRBD2 . TRBV4-1 TGCGCCAGCAGCCAACGCGCCGGGACGGCCGGGACTAGCGGCTCCTACGAGCAGTACTTC CASSQRAGTAGTSGSYEQYF
TRBJ2-7 . . TRBV28 TGTGCCAGCAGACGAGGCCGATTAGCGGAGGCCTACGAGCAGTACTTC CASRRGRLAEAYEQYF
TRBJ1-1 . . TRBV20-1 TGCAGTGCTAGATGGGCCGGGAATGCTTTCTTT CSARWAGNAFF
TRBJ2-5 . few TRBV19 TGTGCCAGCCGGGACTCCCTTATCGAGACCCAGTACTTC CASRDSLIETQYF
TRBJ1-5 . . TRBV2 TGTGCCAGCACCCAAATGAACAAGCGAAATCAGCCCCAGCATTTT CASTQMNKRNQPQHF
TRBJ2-7 TRBD1 . TRBV19 TGTGCCAGTAGTGCAGGGGGCCGGGGCTACGAGCAGTACTTC CASSAGGRGYEQYF
TRBJ2-7 TRBD2 . TRBV29-1 TGCAGCGTTGTAGCGGGGCCCCACGAGCAGTACTTC CSVVAGPHEQYF
TRBJ1-1 . . TRBV25-1 TGTGCCAGCAGCGCCGGGGGGTCCACTGAAGCTTTCTTT CASSAGGSTEAFF
TRBJ2-7 . . TRBV12-5 TGTGCTAGTGGTTTGGTACGGGGGAGTTCTTACGAGCAGTACTTC CASGLVRGSSYEQYF
TRBJ2-2 . . TRBV27 TGTGCCAGCAGTTCACTCCAGGGTATCGGGGAGCTGTTTTTT CASSSLQGIGELFF
TRBJ2-3 . . TRBV7-9 TGTGCCAGCAGCCACGGATCGGTCAGGACAGATACGCAGTATTTT CASSHGSVRTDTQYF
TRBJ2-7 . . TRBV6-4 TGTGCCAGCAGTGACTTGGGCAGGGTCGACGAGCAGTACTTC CASSDLGRVDEQYF
TRBJ2-7 TRBD2 . TRBV7-6 TGTGCCAGCAGCTTACGGACTAGCGGGAGTGGAGACGAGCAGTACTTC CASSLRTSGSGDEQYF
TRBJ2-1 TRBD2 . TRBV5-6 TGTGCCAGCAGGGAACTAGCGGGAGGGCCCAATGAGCAGTTCTTC CASRELAGGPNEQFF
TRBJ2-1 TRBD2 . TRBV29-1 TGCAGCGCCTCCGGGACTAGCGGGAACAATGAGCAGTTCTTC CSASGTSGNNEQFF
TRBJ1-3 . . TRBV27 TGTGCCAGCGCTCAGGGGCCTGGAAACACCATATATTTT CASAQGPGNTIYF
TRBJ2-1 TRBD1 once TRBV15 TGTGCCACCAGCACTAAAGGACAGGGCGTTTGGGATGAGCAGTTCTTC CATSTKGQGVWDEQFF
TRBJ2-1 TRBD2 . TRBV11-2 TGTGCCAGCAGCTTAGGTGGGACTAGCGGGAGGGGTGAGCAGTTCTTC CASSLGGTSGRGEQFF
TRBJ1-6 . . TRBV3-1/TRBV3-2 TGTGCCAGCAGCCAAACGGGAGCCGATAATTCACCCCTCCACTTT CASSQTGADNSPLHF
TRBJ1-1 TRBD1 . TRBV10-3 TGTGCCATCAGACCCGACAGGGGTGGCACTGAAGCTTTCTTT CAIRPDRGGTEAFF
TRBJ2-1 TRBD1 . TRBV25-1 TGTGCCAGCGGACGGACAGGGCGAAGGGGTGAGCAGTTCTTC CASGRTGRRGEQFF
TRBJ2-7 TRBD1 . TRBV3-1/TRBV3-2 TGTGCCAGCAGCCCATGGACAGGTACCCACGAGCAGTACTTC CASSPWTGTHEQYF
TRBJ1-2 . . TRBV6-1 TGTGCCAGCAGTGAAGCACCAGGGGCGCATGGCTACACCTTC CASSEAPGAHGYTF